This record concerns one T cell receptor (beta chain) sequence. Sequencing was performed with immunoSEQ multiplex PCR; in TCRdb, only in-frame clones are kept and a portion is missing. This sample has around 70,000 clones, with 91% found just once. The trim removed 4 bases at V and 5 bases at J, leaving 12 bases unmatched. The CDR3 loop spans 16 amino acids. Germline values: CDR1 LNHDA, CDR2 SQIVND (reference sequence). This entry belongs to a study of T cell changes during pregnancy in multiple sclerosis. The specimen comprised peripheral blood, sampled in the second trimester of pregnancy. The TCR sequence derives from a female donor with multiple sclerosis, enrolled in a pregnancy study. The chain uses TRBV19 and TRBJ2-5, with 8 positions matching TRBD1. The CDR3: CASSNGQGRLSETQYF. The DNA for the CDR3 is TGTGCCAGTAGTAATGGACAGGGCAGGCTATCGGAGACCCAGTACTTC.